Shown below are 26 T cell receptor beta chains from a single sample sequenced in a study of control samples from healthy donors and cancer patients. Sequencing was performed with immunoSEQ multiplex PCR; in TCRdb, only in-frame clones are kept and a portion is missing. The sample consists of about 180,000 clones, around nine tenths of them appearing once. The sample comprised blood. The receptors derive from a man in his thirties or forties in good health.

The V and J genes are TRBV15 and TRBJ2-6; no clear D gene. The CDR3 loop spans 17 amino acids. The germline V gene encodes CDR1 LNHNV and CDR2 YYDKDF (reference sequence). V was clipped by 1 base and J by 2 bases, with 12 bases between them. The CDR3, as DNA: TGTGCCACCAGCAGAGTAGTAACGGACGCTGGGGCCAACGTCCTGACTTTC. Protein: CATSRVVTDAGANVLTF.

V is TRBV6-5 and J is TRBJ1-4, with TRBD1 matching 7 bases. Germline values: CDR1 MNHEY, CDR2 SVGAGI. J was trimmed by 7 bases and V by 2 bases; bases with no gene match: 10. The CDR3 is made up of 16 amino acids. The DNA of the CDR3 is TGTGCCAGCAGTTACGGGGGGCCAGGGGGAAGTGAAAAACTGTTTTTT. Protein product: CASSYGGPGGSEKLFF.

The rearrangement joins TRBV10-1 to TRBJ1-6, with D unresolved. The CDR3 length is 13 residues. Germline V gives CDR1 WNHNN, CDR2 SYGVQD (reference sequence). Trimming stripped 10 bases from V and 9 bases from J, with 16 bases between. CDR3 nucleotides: TGCGCCACCCGGACGGACCTCGGTTCACCCCTCCACTTT. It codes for CATRTDLGSPLHF.

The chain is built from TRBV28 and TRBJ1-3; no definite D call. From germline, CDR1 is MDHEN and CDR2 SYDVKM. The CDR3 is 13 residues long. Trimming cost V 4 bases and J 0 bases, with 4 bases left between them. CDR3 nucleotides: TGTGCCAGCAGTTCGGGCTCTGGAAACACCATATATTTT. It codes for CASSSGSGNTIYF.

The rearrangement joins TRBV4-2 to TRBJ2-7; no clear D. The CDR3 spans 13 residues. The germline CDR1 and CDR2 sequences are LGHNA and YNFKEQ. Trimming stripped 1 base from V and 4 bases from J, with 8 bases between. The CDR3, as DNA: TGTGCCAGCAGCCAAGCCGAAACTTACGAGCAGTACTTC. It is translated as CASSQAETYEQYF.

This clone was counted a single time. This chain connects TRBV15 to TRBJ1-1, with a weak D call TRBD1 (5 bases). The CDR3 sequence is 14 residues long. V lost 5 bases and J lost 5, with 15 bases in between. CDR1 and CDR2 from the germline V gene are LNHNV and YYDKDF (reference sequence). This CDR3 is CATSLPRGVTEAFF. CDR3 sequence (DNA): TGTGCCACCAGCCTCCCACGAGGGGTGACTGAAGCTTTCTTT.

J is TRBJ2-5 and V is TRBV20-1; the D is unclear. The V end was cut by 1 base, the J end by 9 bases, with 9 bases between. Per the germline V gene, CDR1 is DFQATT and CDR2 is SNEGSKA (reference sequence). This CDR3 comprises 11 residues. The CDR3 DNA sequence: TGCAGTGCTAGAGTTCAGGCGCCCCAGTACTTC. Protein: CSARVQAPQYF.

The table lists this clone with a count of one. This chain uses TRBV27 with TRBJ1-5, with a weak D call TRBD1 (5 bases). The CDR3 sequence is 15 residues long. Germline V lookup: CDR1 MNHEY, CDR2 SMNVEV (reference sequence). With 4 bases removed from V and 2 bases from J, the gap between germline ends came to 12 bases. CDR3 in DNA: TGTGCCAGCAGTTGGGGACCGGGGGGCAATCAGCCCCAGCATTTT. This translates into CASSWGPGGNQPQHF.

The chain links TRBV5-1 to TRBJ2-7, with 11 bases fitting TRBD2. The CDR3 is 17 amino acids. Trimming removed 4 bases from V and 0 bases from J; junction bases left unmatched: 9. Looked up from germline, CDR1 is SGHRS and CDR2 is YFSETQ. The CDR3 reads CASSAGLAGLSSYEQYF. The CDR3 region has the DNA TGCGCCAGCAGCGCCGGACTAGCGGGCCTCAGCTCCTACGAGCAGTACTTC.

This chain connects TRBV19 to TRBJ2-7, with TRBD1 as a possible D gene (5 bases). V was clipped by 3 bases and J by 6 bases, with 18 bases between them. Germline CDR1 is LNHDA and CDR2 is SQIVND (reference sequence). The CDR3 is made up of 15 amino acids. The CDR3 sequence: CASSISSPGSSEQYF. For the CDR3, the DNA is TGTGCCAGTAGTATTAGTTCGCCAGGGTCAAGCGAGCAGTACTTC.

CDR3 DNA: TGTGCCAGAAGGCACAACATGGCAACTAATGAAAAACTGTTTTTT. This encodes CARRHNMATNEKLFF. J is TRBJ1-4 and V is TRBV5-3; no clear D. TRBV5-3 is filed as an ORF, its function uncertain. V gave up 5 bases and J gave up 0 bases, with 11 bases separating them. The CDR3 consists of 15 residues.

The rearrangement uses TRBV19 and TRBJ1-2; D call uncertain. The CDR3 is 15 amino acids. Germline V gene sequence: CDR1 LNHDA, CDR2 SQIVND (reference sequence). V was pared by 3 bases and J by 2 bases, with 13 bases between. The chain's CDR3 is CASSMQGGGNYGYTF. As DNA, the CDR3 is TGTGCCAGTAGTATGCAAGGCGGAGGCAACTATGGCTACACCTTC. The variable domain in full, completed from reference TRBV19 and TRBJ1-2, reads DGGITQSPKYLFRKEGQNVTLSCEQNLNHDAMYWYRQDPGQGLRLIYYSQIVNDFQKGDIAEGYSVSREKKESFPLTVTSAQKNPTAFYLCASSMQGGGNYGYTFGSGTRLTVV.

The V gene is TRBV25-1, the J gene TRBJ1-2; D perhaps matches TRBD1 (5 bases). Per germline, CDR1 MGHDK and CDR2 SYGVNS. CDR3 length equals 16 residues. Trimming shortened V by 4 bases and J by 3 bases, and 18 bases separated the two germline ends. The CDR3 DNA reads TGTGCCAGCAGTGCAACTACTCCGGGACTTCACTATGGCTACACCTTC. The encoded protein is CASSATTPGLHYGYTF.

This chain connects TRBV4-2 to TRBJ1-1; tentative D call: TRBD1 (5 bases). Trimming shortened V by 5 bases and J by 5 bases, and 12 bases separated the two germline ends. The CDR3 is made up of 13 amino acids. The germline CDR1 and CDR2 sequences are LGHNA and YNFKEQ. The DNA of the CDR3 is TGTGCCAGCAGCGCTGGGGGTCAAACTGAAGCTTTCTTT. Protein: CASSAGGQTEAFF.

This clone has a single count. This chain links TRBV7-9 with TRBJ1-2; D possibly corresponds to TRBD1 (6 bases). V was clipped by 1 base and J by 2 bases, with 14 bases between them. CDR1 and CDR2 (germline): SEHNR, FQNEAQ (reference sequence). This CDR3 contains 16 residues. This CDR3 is CASSLDIGGHNYGYTF. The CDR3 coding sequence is TGTGCCAGCAGCTTAGATATCGGGGGGCACAACTATGGCTACACCTTC.

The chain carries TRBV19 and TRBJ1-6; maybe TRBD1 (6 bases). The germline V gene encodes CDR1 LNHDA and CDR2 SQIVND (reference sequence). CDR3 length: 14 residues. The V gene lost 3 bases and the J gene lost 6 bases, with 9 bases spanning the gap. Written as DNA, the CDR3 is TGTGCCAGTAGTATTGGACAGCTTAATTCACCCCTCCACTTT. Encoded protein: CASSIGQLNSPLHF.

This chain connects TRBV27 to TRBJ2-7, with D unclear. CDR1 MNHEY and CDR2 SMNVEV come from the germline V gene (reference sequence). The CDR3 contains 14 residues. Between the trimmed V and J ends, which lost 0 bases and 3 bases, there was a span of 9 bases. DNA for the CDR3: TGTGCCAGCAGTTTATCAATGCACATCTACGAGCAGTACTTC. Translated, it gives CASSLSMHIYEQYF.

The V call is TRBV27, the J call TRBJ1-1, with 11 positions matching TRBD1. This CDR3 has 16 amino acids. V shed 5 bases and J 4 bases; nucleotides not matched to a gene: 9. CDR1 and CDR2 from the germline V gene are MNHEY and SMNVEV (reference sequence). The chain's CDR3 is CASSLGTGGGGTEAFF. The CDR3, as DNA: TGTGCCAGCAGTCTCGGGACAGGGGGAGGGGGCACTGAAGCTTTCTTT.

The CDR3 reads CASSLAALSNQPQHF. In DNA, the CDR3 is TGTGCCAGCAGTTTGGCAGCGCTTAGCAATCAGCCCCAGCATTTT. The rearrangement joins TRBV27 to TRBJ1-5, with D unresolved. CDR3 length equals 15 residues. The germline V gene encodes CDR1 MNHEY and CDR2 SMNVEV (reference sequence). V lost 3 bases to trimming and J lost 0 bases, with 9 bases between them.

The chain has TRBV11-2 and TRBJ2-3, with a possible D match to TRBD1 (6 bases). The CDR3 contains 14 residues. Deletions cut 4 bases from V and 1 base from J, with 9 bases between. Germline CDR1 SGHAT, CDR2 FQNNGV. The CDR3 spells CASSSGAGTDTQYF. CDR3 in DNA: TGTGCCAGCAGCTCAGGGGCGGGCACAGATACGCAGTATTTT.

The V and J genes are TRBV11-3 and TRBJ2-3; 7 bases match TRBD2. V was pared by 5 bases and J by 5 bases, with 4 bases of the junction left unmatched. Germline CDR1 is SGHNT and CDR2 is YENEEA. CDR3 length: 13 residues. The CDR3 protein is CASSLIAGDTQYF. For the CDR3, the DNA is TGTGCCAGCAGCCTCATAGCGGGAGATACGCAGTATTTT.

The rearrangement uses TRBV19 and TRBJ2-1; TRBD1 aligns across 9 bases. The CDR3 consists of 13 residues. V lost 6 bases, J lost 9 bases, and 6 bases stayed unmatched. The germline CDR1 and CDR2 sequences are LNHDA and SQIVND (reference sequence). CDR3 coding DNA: TGTGCCAGTAGAACGGGACAGGGAGGTGAGCAGTTCTTC. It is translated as CASRTGQGGEQFF.

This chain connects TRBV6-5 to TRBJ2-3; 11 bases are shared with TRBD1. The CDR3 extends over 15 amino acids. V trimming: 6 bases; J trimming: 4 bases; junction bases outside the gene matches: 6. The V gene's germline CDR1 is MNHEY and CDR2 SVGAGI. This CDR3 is CASRLDRGRADTQYF. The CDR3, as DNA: TGTGCCAGCAGATTGGACAGGGGGCGAGCAGATACGCAGTATTTT.

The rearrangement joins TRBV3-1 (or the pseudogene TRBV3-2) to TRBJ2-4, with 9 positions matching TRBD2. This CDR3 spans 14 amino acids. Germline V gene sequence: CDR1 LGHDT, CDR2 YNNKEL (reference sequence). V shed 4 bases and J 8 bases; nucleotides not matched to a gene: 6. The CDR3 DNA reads TGTGCCAGCAGCCGGACTAGCGAGGGGGACATTCAGTACTTC. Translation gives CASSRTSEGDIQYF.

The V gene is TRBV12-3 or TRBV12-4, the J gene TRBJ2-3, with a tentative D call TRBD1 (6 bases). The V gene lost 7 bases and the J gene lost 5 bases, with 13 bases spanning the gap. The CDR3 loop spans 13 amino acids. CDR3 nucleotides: TGTGCCAGCACCAAACGAGGGGGAGATACGCAGTATTTT. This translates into CASTKRGGDTQYF.

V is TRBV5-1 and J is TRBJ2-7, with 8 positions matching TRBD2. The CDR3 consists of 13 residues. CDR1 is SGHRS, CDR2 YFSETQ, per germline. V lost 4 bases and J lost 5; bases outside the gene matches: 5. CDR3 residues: CASSKGLVNEQYF. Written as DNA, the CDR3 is TGCGCCAGCAGCAAGGGACTAGTCAACGAGCAGTACTTC.